One T cell receptor beta chain is described in this entry. V dropped 2 bases and J dropped 4; count of bases not matched to a gene: 4. Germline CDR1 LGHNA, CDR2 YNFKEQ. CDR3 length: 15 residues. This sample was taken from a study of blood T cell repertoires in COVID-19. At the level of the study: COVID-19 samples from acute and convalescent phases originated in the United States, Italy and Spain. Nucleic acid was either cDNA or gDNA, and it came from T cells, B-cell-depleted T cells, or PBMCs.

Original processing methods: Estimated nucleated cell counts came from reference gene primer amplification. Sequenced by immunoSEQ multiplex PCR; TCRdb stores in-frame clones only, minus some. The DNA was the basis for D and trimming; V, J and clone size are from that table. Here the sample spans over 250,000 clones, roughly nine tenths being singletons. The sequencing sample was made of peripheral blood. V gene TRBV4-2 combines with J gene TRBJ2-7; 11 bases are shared with TRBD1. This TCR was sampled from a man aged 60 to 69 who had recovered from COVID-19. CDR3 sequence (DNA): TGTGCCAGCAGCCAACCGGGACAGGGGGTTTACGAGCAGTACTTC. Its translation: CASSQPGQGVYEQYF.